This T cell receptor beta chain emerged from a study of cytomegalovirus exposure and HLA in healthy donors. Study results and limitations: The classifier reportedly diagnosed cytomegalovirus status with high sensitivity and specificity. Across donors, most TCRs were seen rarely, yet some public ones were widespread.

As concerns this clone: The target antigen is unknown.

The CDR3 sequence is 19 residues long. Trimming took 0 bases from V and 4 from J, leaving 25 bases between them. Germline CDR1 is SQVTM and CDR2 is ANQGSEA. The data were produced by immunoSEQ multiplex PCR, yet TCRdb's version contains in-frame clones alone and is incomplete. The table shows 65,000 or so clones, with roughly 94% occurring only once. The donors were members of the approximately 120-subject validation cohort (separate from the approximately 670-subject first cohort). The sample comprised PBMCs. The chain links TRBV29-1 to TRBJ2-1; a possible D gene is TRBD2 (7 bases). The origin of this receptor is a man between 18 and 35 years old in good health and CMV-seropositive. The CDR3 DNA sequence: TGCAGCGTTGAAGATCAGAGCGAAGTTGGTGGGGGGGCTTACAATGAGCAGTTCTTC. Its translation is CSVEDQSEVGGGAYNEQFF.